The present TCR beta chain was sequenced within a study of ipilimumab plus nivolumab after autologous stem cell transplantation. Overall study context: Median doses per patient: roughly five ipilimumab, roughly 8 nivolumab.

The study's findings and limits: TCR repertoire, Treg phenotype and gut microbiota reportedly support more study of this approach.

Through week 26, nivolumab 3 mg/kg IV was given weeks 1, 4, 7, 10, then biweekly. There are a few counts of this clone. The antigen remains undetermined. Assay: immunoSEQ multiplex PCR; the TCRdb copy retains only in-frame clones and omits some. The sample includes fewer than 25,000 clones, roughly 70% seen only once; the top ten take roughly 25%. From germline, CDR1 is GTSNPN and CDR2 SVGIG (reference sequence). V was pared by 0 bases and J by 6 bases, with 8 bases between. The CDR3 contains 12 residues. Sequencing used PBMCs, obtained in a trial of ipilimumab plus nivolumab as post-transplant consolidation. The clonotype originates from a male donor with diffuse large B-cell lymphoma. The gene calls are TRBV30 and TRBJ1-2; D gene ambiguous. CDR3 protein: CAWSVGPNGYTF. The CDR3 nucleotides are TGTGCCTGGAGTGTAGGGCCCAATGGCTACACCTTC.